This T cell receptor (beta chain) was retrieved from a study of HIV-infected patients and healthy controls. Ten or more counts support this clonotype. V was clipped by 3 bases and J by 6 bases, with 13 bases between them. CDR1 is SGHRS, CDR2 YFSETQ, per germline. The CDR3 is made up of 13 amino acids. All unsorted peripheral T cells were captured because whole blood was used without fractionation. Nine to eleven uninfected healthy donors were sampled as controls, four sampled twice about 14 weeks apart. Reverse transcription used roughly 450 ng RNA and constant-region primers for alpha and beta. Each of the alpha and beta chains got its own library through chain-specific third strand synthesis with indices. A 5' RACE adapter with a random hexamer and the SP2 primer site was joined to cDNA. TCRdb re-called the 5' RACE reads with MiXCR, one entry per CDR3 protein. The top ten clones hold 1.9% of a sample with more than 15,000 distinct CDR3 sequences, 5.5% of them seen once.

The clonotype originates from an adult in good health. This chain links TRBV5-1 with TRBJ2-7; D gene uncertain. Sequencing used blood. The CDR3 loop is CASSSLVGSEQYF. CDR3 bases: TGCGCCAGCAGCTCCCTGGTCGGGTCCGAGCAGTACTTC.